This T cell receptor beta chain was captured in a study of T cell repertoires in cytomegalovirus infection (dated by TCRdb to 2018 to 2020). Concerning the study at large: Donor HLA type was relevant to the analysis, as public TCR beta signatures indicated carriage of CMV infection together with the matching HLA type.

Sequencing was carried out with an Illumina HiSeq 1500. TCRdb reprocessed the public reads (quality trimming at Q25 with fastp, clone calling with MiXCR) and kept in-frame beta chains. Each CDR3 protein appears once, grouped with its most common genes and DNA. This sample comprises under 200,000 distinct CDR3 sequences, roughly 9.8% of them detected only once. The ten largest clones represent 4.6% of the sample. The full study reports these points: Carriers of CMV infection plus the relevant HLA type were discriminated by the cumulative frequency of public TCR beta family members in the study cohort and in an independent 352-donor cohort. The ex vivo response was dominated by HLA-C-restricted CMV-specific TCR beta clonotypes, which also provided the single most frequent clonotype in two of eight donors.

Based on the germline V gene, the CDR1 and CDR2 sequences are SGHTA and FQGNSA. Trimming leaves V shorter by 6 bases and J shorter by 4 bases, with the junction holding 10 bases beyond the gene matches. CDR3 length: 16 amino acids, cysteine to phenylalanine. This entry keeps only the CDR3 DNA: 48 bases, framed from base 1. This clonotype is classified as medium-sized (0.01 to 0.1%). Its target antigen remains unknown. One base away there is no much larger clone; base qualities are not given. This receptor was taken from a human donor in good health (CMV status not recorded). Some clones in this sample may be carry-over from other donors' samples. Source material: PBMCs. The rearranged chain carries TRBV7-2 and TRBJ2-3; TRBD1 lines up with 10 middle nucleotides. The DNA reads TGTGCCAGCAGTCCGAGGACCGGGACAGGGGCAGATACGCAGTATTTT. Its translation reads: CASSPRTGTGADTQYF.